This TCR beta chain was sequenced in a study of identical twins. This clonotype has a count of ten or more. Its antigen is as yet unknown. TCRdb re-derived calls from the 5' RACE reads in MiXCR, one entry per CDR3 protein. The sample yields approximately 590,000 distinct CDR3 sequences, around 9.6% seen once. V was shortened by 0 bases and J by 5 bases, with 9 bases between the two germline ends. The germline CDR1 and CDR2 sequences are SGHRS and YFSETQ. The CDR3 is made up of 14 amino acids. Study-wide findings and caveats: Fewer insertions were carried by abundant cord blood beta clonotypes, but none was seen in memory repertoires. The study drew conclusions from cross-sectional statistical analysis, not from following the same donors.

Another study also made use of these data, one on yellow fever vaccine responses in identical twins.

Specimen: PBMCs. The TCR was taken from a woman aged 18-29 years in good health. The V gene is TRBV5-1, the J gene TRBJ2-1; possibly TRBD2 for D (6 bases). The CDR3 reads CASSLGGKNNEQFF. Written as DNA, the CDR3 is TGCGCCAGCAGCTTGGGCGGGAAAAACAATGAGCAGTTCTTC.